Listed below are T cell receptor beta chains from one sample, sequenced in a study of shared clonotypes between healthy human individuals. Libraries were prepared by immunoSEQ multiplex PCR; TCRdb keeps only in-frame clonotypes and omits some of them. The sample lists about 2,100,000 clones, more than 85% occurring once. The sequencing sample was made of naive CD8+ T cells from PBMCs. The source of these receptors is a man aged 18 to 30 in good health. Some clones in this sample may be carry-over from other donors' samples. Each CDR3 is given with its conserved first and last residue. A D gene is named only where the DNA matches it firmly. Expanded clones get a size class; other rows say once, few or many, or leave the size out.

v_call: TRBV10-2
clone_size: once
j_call: TRBJ2-1
d_call: NA
cdr3_aa: CASSDRGSVLYNEQFF
cdr3_nt: TGCGCCAGCAGCGACCGGGGTAGCGTTCTCTACAATGAGCAGTTCTTC

v_call: TRBV27
clone_size: NA
j_call: TRBJ1-1
d_call: NA
cdr3_aa: CASTRGRRNTEAFF
cdr3_nt: TGTGCCAGCACCCGGGGGAGGCGGAACACTGAAGCTTTCTTT

v_call: TRBV27
clone_size: NA
j_call: TRBJ2-7
d_call: TRBD2
cdr3_aa: CASSLSSSGFNEQYF
cdr3_nt: TGTGCCAGCAGTTTATCGTCTAGCGGGTTCAACGAGCAGTACTTC

v_call: TRBV7-2
clone_size: NA
j_call: TRBJ2-1
d_call: NA
cdr3_aa: CASSLMKTRGSYNEQFF
cdr3_nt: TGTGCCAGCAGCTTAATGAAGACTAGGGGCTCCTACAATGAGCAGTTCTTC

v_call: TRBV7-6
clone_size: NA
j_call: TRBJ2-3
d_call: TRBD1
cdr3_aa: CASSLGQGAADTQYF
cdr3_nt: TGTGCCAGCAGCTTGGGACAGGGGGCGGCAGATACGCAGTATTTT

v_call: TRBV4-1
clone_size: NA
j_call: TRBJ2-3
d_call: TRBD1
cdr3_aa: CASSQEGGQGTSTDTQYF
cdr3_nt: TGCGCCAGCAGCCAAGAGGGGGGACAGGGGACGAGCACAGATACGCAGTATTTT

v_call: TRBV18
clone_size: once
j_call: TRBJ2-2
d_call: TRBD2
cdr3_aa: CASSPVQAGGLNTGELFF
cdr3_nt: TGTGCCAGCTCACCGGTCCAGGCGGGAGGTTTGAACACCGGGGAGCTGTTTTTT

v_call: TRBV10-3
clone_size: NA
j_call: TRBJ2-7
d_call: NA
cdr3_aa: CAISERERPYEQYF
cdr3_nt: TGTGCCATCAGTGAGCGGGAGCGTCCCTACGAGCAGTACTTC

v_call: TRBV5-6
clone_size: NA
j_call: TRBJ2-7
d_call: NA
cdr3_aa: CASSFGSSYEQYF
cdr3_nt: TGTGCCAGCAGCTTCGGCAGTTCCTACGAGCAGTACTTC

v_call: TRBV15
clone_size: once
j_call: TRBJ2-1
d_call: TRBD2
cdr3_aa: CAIGTSGYNEQFF
cdr3_nt: TGTGCCATCGGGACTAGCGGCTACAATGAGCAGTTCTTC

v_call: TRBV10-3
clone_size: NA
j_call: TRBJ1-2
d_call: NA
cdr3_aa: CAISESAAWIGYTF
cdr3_nt: TGTGCCATCAGTGAGTCGGCAGCGTGGATAGGCTACACCTTC

v_call: TRBV28
clone_size: once
j_call: TRBJ1-5
d_call: TRBD1
cdr3_aa: CASSLPPTGEVNQPQHF
cdr3_nt: TGTGCCAGCAGTTTGCCCCCCACAGGGGAAGTAAATCAGCCCCAGCATTTT

v_call: TRBV7-6
clone_size: NA
j_call: TRBJ2-2
d_call: TRBD1
cdr3_aa: CASSLARQGPNTGELFF
cdr3_nt: TGTGCCAGCAGCTTAGCGCGACAGGGCCCGAACACCGGGGAGCTGTTTTTT

v_call: TRBV19
clone_size: NA
j_call: TRBJ2-5
d_call: TRBD2
cdr3_aa: CASSVIAGDGETQYF
cdr3_nt: TGTGCCAGTAGTGTTATAGCGGGAGATGGTGAGACCCAGTACTTC

v_call: TRBV2
clone_size: once
j_call: TRBJ2-5
d_call: TRBD1
cdr3_aa: CASRPGQGFQETQYF
cdr3_nt: TGTGCCAGCAGACCGGGACAGGGTTTTCAAGAGACCCAGTACTTC

v_call: TRBV18
clone_size: NA
j_call: TRBJ2-2
d_call: TRBD1
cdr3_aa: CASSSSGQGKTGELFF
cdr3_nt: TGTGCCAGCTCGTCTTCGGGACAGGGCAAAACCGGGGAGCTGTTTTTT

v_call: TRBV4-1
clone_size: NA
j_call: TRBJ1-1
d_call: NA
cdr3_aa: CASSQRKGGTEAFF
cdr3_nt: TGCGCCAGCAGCCAAAGAAAGGGGGGTACTGAAGCTTTCTTT